The 7 T cell receptor beta chains given below trace back to one sample, sequenced in a study of T cells after yellow fever vaccination. One entry per CDR3 protein results from TCRdb running MiXCR on the 5' RACE reads. The table includes fewer than 400,000 distinct CDR3 sequences, around 10% detected once. Specimen: CD4+ T cells sorted from PBMCs, collected 45 days after the yellow fever booster vaccination. The receptors originated from a man younger than 30 who received the YFV17D yellow fever vaccine.

This clonotype occurred a few times. The V gene is TRBV4-2, the J gene TRBJ2-1; 7 bases match TRBD2. The V and J ends lost 4 bases and 3 bases, in that order; junction bases with no gene match: 18. Germline CDR1 and CDR2: LGHNA and YNFKEQ. This CDR3 has 19 amino acids. Here the CDR3 reads CASSREGPAGTLFYNEQFF. The CDR3 nucleotides are TGTGCCAGCAGCCGGGAGGGCCCAGCGGGGACCCTCTTCTACAATGAGCAGTTCTTC.

The gene calls are TRBV7-9 and TRBJ2-1, with TRBD2 matching over 8 bases. The germline gives CDR1 SEHNR, CDR2 FQNEAQ (reference sequence). With V trimmed by 5 bases and J by 5 bases, 5 bases remained unmatched. The CDR3 consists of 14 residues. CDR3 sequence reads: CASSAPGGDNEQFF. The CDR3 bases are TGTGCCAGCAGCGCCCCCGGGGGGGACAATGAGCAGTTCTTC.

The rearrangement joins TRBV6-6 to TRBJ1-2, with 7 bases lining up with TRBD1. Trimming took 2 bases from V and 5 from J; bases not matched to a gene: 2. CDR3 length: 13 amino acids. Germline lookup yields CDR1 MNHNY and CDR2 SVGAGI (reference sequence). The CDR3 nucleotides read TGTGCCAGCAGTTACCGGGACAGATATGGCTACACCTTC. Its protein product is CASSYRDRYGYTF.

The V call is TRBV7-2, the J call TRBJ1-5; D is uncertain. The CDR3 sequence is 15 residues long. Germline loops: CDR1 SGHTA, CDR2 FQGNSA. Deletions cut 0 bases from V and 9 bases from J, with 15 bases between. CDR3 protein: CASSLAPGLGGPQHF. As DNA, the CDR3 is TGTGCCAGCAGCTTAGCGCCAGGTCTAGGTGGGCCCCAGCATTTT.

This clonotype has just a few counts. This sequence joins TRBV23-1 and TRBJ1-5; D unresolved. TRBV23-1 is filed as an ORF, its function uncertain. Trimming took off 0 bases at V and 4 bases at J, with 13 bases between the two ends. This CDR3 has 16 amino acids. CDR3 nucleotide sequence: TGCGCCAGCAGTCAATCTCGGCCACAACGAAATCAGCCCCAGCATTTT. It specifies CASSQSRPQRNQPQHF.

This clonotype was picked up a small number of times. This chain connects TRBV28 to TRBJ2-3; 8 positions match TRBD1. CDR3 length equals 15 residues. Germline CDR1 MDHEN, CDR2 SYDVKM. Germline trimming cut 5 bases from V and 7 bases from J; bases unmatched to any gene: 11. CDR3 coding DNA: TGTGCCAGCAGTCCCACCGGGACAGGAGATAATACGCAGTATTTT. It encodes CASSPTGTGDNTQYF.

This clonotype has more than one count but fewer than ten. The chain joins TRBV20-1 to TRBJ1-6; no definite D call. The V gene's germline CDR1 is DFQATT and CDR2 SNEGSKA (reference sequence). V was clipped by 2 bases and J by 0 bases, with 14 bases between them. The CDR3 covers 17 residues. The CDR3 nucleotides read TGCAGTGCTAGACGTCCGACGGGGAGCTCCTATAATTCACCCCTCCACTTT. Its protein product is CSARRPTGSSYNSPLHF.